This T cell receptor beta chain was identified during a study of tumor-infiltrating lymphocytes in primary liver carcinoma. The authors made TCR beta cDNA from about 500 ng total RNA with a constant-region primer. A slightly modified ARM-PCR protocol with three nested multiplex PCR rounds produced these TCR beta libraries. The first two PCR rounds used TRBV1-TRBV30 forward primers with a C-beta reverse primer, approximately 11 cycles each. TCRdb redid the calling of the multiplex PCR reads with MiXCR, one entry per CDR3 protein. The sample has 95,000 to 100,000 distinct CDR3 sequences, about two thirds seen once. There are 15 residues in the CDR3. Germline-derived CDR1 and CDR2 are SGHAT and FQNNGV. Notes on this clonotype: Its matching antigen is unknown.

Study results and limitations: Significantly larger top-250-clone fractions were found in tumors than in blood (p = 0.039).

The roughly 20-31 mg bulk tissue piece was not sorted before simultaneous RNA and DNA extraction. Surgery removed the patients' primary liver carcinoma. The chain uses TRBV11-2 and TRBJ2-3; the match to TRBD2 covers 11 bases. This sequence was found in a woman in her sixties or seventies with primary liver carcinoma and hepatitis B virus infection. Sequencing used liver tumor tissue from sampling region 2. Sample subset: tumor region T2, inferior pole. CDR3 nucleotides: TGTACCGGCATCCCTGGACTAGCGGGCCCAGATACGCAGTATTTT. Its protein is CTGIPGLAGPDTQYF. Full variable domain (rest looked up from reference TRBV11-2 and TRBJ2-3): EAGVAQSPRYKIIEKRQSVAFWCNPISGHATLYWYQQILGQGPKLLIQFQNNGVVDDSQLPKDRFSAERLKGVDSTLKIQPAKLEDSAVYLCTGIPGLAGPDTQYFGPGTRLTVL.